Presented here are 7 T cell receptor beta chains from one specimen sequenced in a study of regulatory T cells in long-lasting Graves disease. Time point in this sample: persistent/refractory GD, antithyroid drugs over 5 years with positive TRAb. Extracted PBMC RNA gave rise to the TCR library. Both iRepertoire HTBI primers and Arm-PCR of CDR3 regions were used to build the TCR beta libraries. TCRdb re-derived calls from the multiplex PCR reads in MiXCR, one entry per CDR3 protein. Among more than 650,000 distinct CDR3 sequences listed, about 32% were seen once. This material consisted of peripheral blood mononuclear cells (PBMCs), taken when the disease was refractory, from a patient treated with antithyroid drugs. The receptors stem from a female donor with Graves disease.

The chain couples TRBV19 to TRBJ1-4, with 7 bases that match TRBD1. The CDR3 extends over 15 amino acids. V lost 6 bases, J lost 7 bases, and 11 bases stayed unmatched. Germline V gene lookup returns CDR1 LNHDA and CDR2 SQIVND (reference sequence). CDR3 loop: CASSETGTASEKLFF. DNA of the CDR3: TGTGCCAGTAGCGAAACCGGGACAGCCAGTGAAAAACTGTTTTTT.

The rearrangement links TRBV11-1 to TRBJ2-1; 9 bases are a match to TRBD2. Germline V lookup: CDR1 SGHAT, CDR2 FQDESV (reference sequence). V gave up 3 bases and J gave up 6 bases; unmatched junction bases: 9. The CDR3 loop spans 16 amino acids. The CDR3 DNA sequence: TGTGCCAGCAGCTTTGCTGTGACTAGCGGACTCAATGAGCAGTTCTTC. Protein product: CASSFAVTSGLNEQFF.

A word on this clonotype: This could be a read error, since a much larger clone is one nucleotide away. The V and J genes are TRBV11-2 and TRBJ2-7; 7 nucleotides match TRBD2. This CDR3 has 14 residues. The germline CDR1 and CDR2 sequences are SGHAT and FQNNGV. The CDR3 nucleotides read TGTGCCAGCAGCGACGGGACTACCACCTACGGGCAGTACTTC. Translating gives CASSDGTTTYGQYF.

The CDR3 reads CATRRGQPLDEQYF. The CDR3 nucleotides read TGCGCCACCCGGAGGGGACAGCCCCTGGACGAGCAGTACTTC. The chain recombines TRBV5-1 with TRBJ2-7; tentatively, D is TRBD1 (7 bases). The CDR3 totals 14 residues. Germline V lookup: CDR1 SGHRS, CDR2 YFSETQ. The V end lost 9 bases, the J end lost 5 bases, and 21 bases lay between the germline ends.

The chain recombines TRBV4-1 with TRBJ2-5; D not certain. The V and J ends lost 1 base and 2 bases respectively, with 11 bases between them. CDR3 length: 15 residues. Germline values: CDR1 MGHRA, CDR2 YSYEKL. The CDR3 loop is CASSQGVYRQETQYF. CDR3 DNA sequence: TGCGCCAGCAGCCAAGGGGTATACAGACAAGAGACCCAGTACTTC.

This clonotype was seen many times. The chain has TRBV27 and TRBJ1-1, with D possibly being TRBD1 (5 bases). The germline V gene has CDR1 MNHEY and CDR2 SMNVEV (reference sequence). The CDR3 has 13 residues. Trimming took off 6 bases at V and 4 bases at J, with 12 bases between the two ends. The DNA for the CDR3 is TGTGCCAGCAGGGGAAACAGGCTCACTGAAGCTTTCTTT. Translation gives CASRGNRLTEAFF.

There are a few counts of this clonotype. CDR3 loop: CASSWSGRNTEAFF. CDR3 in DNA: TGTGCCAGCAGCTGGAGCGGGAGGAACACTGAAGCTTTCTTT. The chain employs TRBV7-9 and TRBJ1-1; D not certain. Germline values: CDR1 SEHNR, CDR2 FQNEAQ (reference sequence). The CDR3 runs 14 residues. The V and J ends lost 4 bases and 1 base respectively, with 10 bases between them. The whole variable domain, filled in from reference TRBV7-9 and TRBJ1-1, reads DTGVSQNPRHKITKRGQNVTFRCDPISEHNRLYWYRQTLGQGPEFLTYFQNEAQLEKSRLLSDRFSAERPKGSFSTLEIQRTEQGDSAMYLCASSWSGRNTEAFFGQGTRLTVV.